This T cell receptor beta chain was observed in a study of identical twins. Notes on the study in general: High-abundance cord blood beta clonotypes had fewer insertions; memory repertoires showed none. Sequences that were out-of-frame, alpha and twin-shared displayed an excess of low generation probability.

Using its own MiXCR run on the 5' RACE reads, TCRdb lists one record per CDR3 protein. The sample holds about 900,000 distinct CDR3 sequences, more than 9% seen once. Note on this clonotype: What it recognizes is unknown.

Everyone who gave samples was a healthy Caucasian. The CDR3 spans 15 residues. Germline values: CDR1 SEHNR, CDR2 FQNEAQ (reference sequence). Deletions cut 1 base from V and 1 base from J, with 8 bases between. These data also featured in a second study, about yellow fever vaccine responses in identical twins.

The source of this sequence is a woman aged 18-35 years in good health. The V and J genes are TRBV7-9 and TRBJ2-1, with no clear D. Sequencing was done on a sample of PBMCs. CDR3 in DNA: TGTGCCAGCAGCTTAGAACTGACGTCCTACAATGAGCAGTTCTTC. This gives the protein CASSLELTSYNEQFF.